Sequencing of this TCR beta chain was carried out in a study of vaccination effects on CD4 cells after COVID-19. Study-level points and caveats: Early post-infection timepoints were absent, and convalescent patients were few. In the late period after vaccination, infection- and vaccine-induced clones contracted markedly.

This clone was counted between two and nine times. Its antigen is still unknown. This CDR3 has 16 residues. V was clipped by 5 bases and J by 0 bases, with 15 bases between them. The germline CDR1 and CDR2 sequences are SEHNR and FQNEAQ (reference sequence). Sequencing followed a ViraFEST assay step that expanded antigen-specific CD4+ T cells with viral peptide pools. The culture ran for 10 days before CD4+ T cells were isolated. No vaccinee had earlier SARS-CoV-2 infection, and nucleocapsid antibodies were negative. Every well housed approximately 2.2 million PBMC, which grew in culture alongside around 10 IU/ml IL-2 and roughly 9.8 ug/ml peptides. The authors replaced half the medium with IL-2 medium on days 3 and 7. Clones were read by immunoSEQ multiplex PCR, and TCRdb kept only the in-frame ones, dropping some. This table has about 40,000 clones, roughly 66% appearing once.

Sequences were derived from CD4+ T cells from PBMCs cultured with HCoV-OC43 spike peptides, sampled before COVID-19 vaccination. Documented subset: HCoV-OC43 spike overlapping peptide pool stimulation. This receptor was obtained from a human donor who received a COVID-19 vaccine. The rearrangement uses TRBV7-9 and TRBJ2-3, with a tentative D call TRBD2 (5 bases). The CDR3 coding sequence is TGTGCCAGCAGCCCTGGACTCGTCTTTAGCACAGATACGCAGTATTTT. The encoded protein is CASSPGLVFSTDTQYF. The full variable domain, in which reference TRBV7-9 and TRBJ2-3 provide the parts outside the CDR3, is DTGVSQNPRHKITKRGQNVTFRCDPISEHNRLYWYRQTLGQGPEFLTYFQNEAQLEKSRLLSDRFSAERPKGSFSTLEIQRTEQGDSAMYLCASSPGLVFSTDTQYFGPGTRLTVL.